These 30 T cell receptor beta chains were all obtained from the same sample, sequenced in a study of CD8+CD57+ T cells in acquired aplastic anemia. Both TCR beta VDJ combination and CDR3 sequence profiling were carried out. Genomic DNA was the template for this profiling. In TCRdb, the reads were re-called with MiXCR into one record per CDR3 protein. This sample has around 170,000 distinct CDR3 sequences, with 46% found just once. The sequencing input was sorted CD4+, CD8+, or CD8+CD57+ T cells (not recorded which) from PBMCs. The receptor source for this set is a human donor in good health.

A word on this clonotype: No conserved phenylalanine or tryptophan is present at the end of the CDR3, so a read error is the likely explanation. The chain uses TRBV7-2 and TRBJ1-1, with 7 bases matching TRBD1. CDR3 length: 14 residues. The germline V gene encodes CDR1 SGHTA and CDR2 FQGNSA. J was trimmed by 10 bases and V by 3 bases; bases with no gene match: 11. CDR3 residues: CASSFGRQGRGAFS. DNA of the CDR3: TGTGCCAGCAGCTTCGGTCGACAGGGCCGGGGAGCTTTCTCT.

This rearrangement joins TRBV5-6 to TRBJ1-4; the D gene is possibly TRBD1 (6 bases). The V gene's germline CDR1 is SGHDT and CDR2 YYEEEE. V dropped 1 base and J dropped 16 bases, with 14 bases sitting between them. There are 12 residues in the CDR3. CDR3 DNA: TGTGCCAGCAGCTTGATAGGGGGGCGGGAGTTTTTT. Translation: CASSLIGGREFF.

For this clonotype: Its ends do not fully match the called genes, so a read error is possible. The chain employs TRBV24-1 and TRBJ2-1, with D unresolved. The CDR3 covers 13 residues. Germline assignment: CDR1 KGHDR and CDR2 SFDVKD. The CDR3 region is CATSDWSTREQLF. The CDR3 DNA is TGTGCCACCAGTGATTGGTCAACCCGTGAGCAGCTCTTC.

The V gene is TRBV7-9, the J gene TRBJ2-7; a weak D match, TRBD2 (5 bases). The germline V gene has CDR1 SEHNR and CDR2 FQNEAQ (reference sequence). CDR3 length: 13 residues. Trimming shortened V by 4 bases and J by 6 bases, and 13 bases separated the two germline ends. CDR3 in DNA: TGTGCCAGCAGCTCAGCGGAGCCTGGCGAGCAGTACTTC. It translates to CASSSAEPGEQYF.

The chain joins TRBV27 to TRBJ1-1, with a possible D match to TRBD1 (5 bases). V lost 4 bases to trimming and J lost 1 base, with 7 bases between them. Germline V CDR1 and CDR2: MNHEY, SMNVEV (reference sequence). This CDR3 has 13 residues. The DNA of the CDR3 is TGTGCCAGCAGTTGGGACGAGAACACTGAAGCTTTCTTT. It specifies CASSWDENTEAFF.

This clonotype came up a few times. The chain is built from TRBV2 and TRBJ1-2, with TRBD1 identical over 7 bases. The CDR3 is made up of 12 amino acids. From germline, CDR1 is SNHLY and CDR2 FYNNEI. The ends lost 5 bases at V and 6 bases at J; junction bases unmatched: 3. Here the CDR3 DNA reads TGTGCCAGCAGTACAGGGGTTGATGGCTACACCTTC. This codes for CASSTGVDGYTF.

The chain recombines TRBV19 with TRBJ2-1; D gene uncertain. The CDR3 is made up of 15 amino acids. V lost 3 bases, J lost 0 bases, and 9 bases lay in between. Germline values: CDR1 LNHDA, CDR2 SQIVND (reference sequence). The CDR3 DNA reads TGTGCCAGTAGTATTCTGGAGAGCTCCTACAATGAGCAGTTCTTC. Its protein product is CASSILESSYNEQFF.

A few counts support this clonotype. This chain uses TRBV6-2 or TRBV6-3 with TRBJ2-2; TRBD1 agrees at 11 bases. CDR1 and CDR2 (germline): MNHEY, SVGEGT. V shed 9 bases and J 3 bases; nucleotides not matched to a gene: 9. This CDR3 has 16 residues. The CDR3 DNA sequence: TGTGCCAGACTTTACCCGGGACAGGGGGACACCGGGGAGCTGTTTTTT. Its protein is CARLYPGQGDTGELFF.

The gene calls are TRBV20-1 and TRBJ2-7, with 7 bases matching TRBD1. CDR3 length: 13 amino acids. The germline V gene has CDR1 DFQATT and CDR2 SNEGSKA (reference sequence). J lost 3 bases, V lost 4 bases, and 6 bases had no gene match. The CDR3 sequence: CSATGTVGYEQYF. In DNA, the CDR3 is TGCAGTGCTACCGGGACAGTCGGCTACGAGCAGTACTTC.

Remarks on this clonotype: The germline gene is not matched at one end of the junction; a read error may be the cause. The chain recombines TRBV12-3 or TRBV12-4 with TRBJ1-2; TRBD1 matches at 9 bases. There are 13 residues in the CDR3. CDR3 amino acids: CASSFGLDRGLRF. The CDR3 coding sequence is TGTGCCAGCAGTTTTGGGCTGGACAGGGGACTTCGTTTC.

This clonotype was observed a few times. The rearrangement links TRBV29-1 to TRBJ2-5; D unclear. Germline lookup yields CDR1 SQVTM and CDR2 ANQGSEA. CDR3 length: 10 amino acids. Trimming shortened V by 7 bases and J by 1 base, and 4 bases separated the two germline ends. The CDR3 loop is CSGSQETQYF. The CDR3 DNA reads TGCAGCGGGAGCCAAGAGACCCAGTACTTC.

This clonotype was counted at least ten times. The rearrangement joins TRBV11-3 to TRBJ2-1, with 8 bases aligning to TRBD2. Germline-derived CDR1 and CDR2 are SGHNT and YENEEA. The V gene end was trimmed by 5 bases and the J gene end by 3 bases; junction bases not matched to a gene: 6. The CDR3 is made up of 15 amino acids. The chain's CDR3 is CASSLRAGDYNEQFF. The CDR3 DNA is TGTGCCAGCAGCCTTCGAGCGGGGGACTACAATGAGCAGTTCTTC.

Ten or more counts support this clonotype. The chain is built from TRBV19 and TRBJ1-5; D not resolved. The germline V gene encodes CDR1 LNHDA and CDR2 SQIVND (reference sequence). CDR3 length: 14 amino acids. Deletions cut 5 bases from V and 5 bases from J, with 13 bases between. The CDR3 DNA reads as TGTGCCAGTAGTGATCGACGGGATTATCAGCCCCAGCATTTT. It encodes CASSDRRDYQPQHF.

This clonotype was counted between two and nine times. The chain combines TRBV30 with TRBJ2-1, with 12 bases aligning to TRBD2. The CDR3 consists of 17 residues. The germline gives CDR1 GTSNPN, CDR2 SVGIG (reference sequence). Trimming removed 2 bases from V and 4 bases from J; junction bases left unmatched: 9. In DNA, the CDR3 is TGTGCCTGGAGTCGACGCGGGGGGACTAGCGGGTACAATGAGCAGTTCTTC. Its translation: CAWSRRGGTSGYNEQFF.

The count of this clonotype is one. This rearrangement joins TRBV11-2 to TRBJ2-7; TRBD2 aligns across 9 bases. With 1 base clipped from V and 1 base from J, the junction kept 5 bases outside the gene matches. From germline, CDR1 is SGHAT and CDR2 FQNNGV. The CDR3 is 16 amino acids. This CDR3 is CASSLGFTSGSYEQYF. Written as DNA, the CDR3 is TGTGCCAGCAGCTTAGGGTTTACTAGCGGGTCCTACGAGCAGTACTTC.

This clonotype was counted at least ten times. The J gene is TRBJ2-7, the V gene TRBV9; 9 bases agree with TRBD1. The CDR3 totals 13 residues. After removal of 3 bases from V and 3 bases from J, the junction contained 1 base not matched to a gene. Looked up from germline, CDR1 is SGDLS and CDR2 is YYNGEE. The CDR3 coding sequence is TGTGCCAGCAGCGCGGACAGGGGCTACGAGCAGTACTTC. Its translation is CASSADRGYEQYF.

Remarks on this clonotype: Possible read error: a much larger clone is one base away. The chain is built from TRBV6-5 and TRBJ2-3; possibly TRBD2 for D (5 bases). Germline CDR1 reads MNHEY; CDR2 reads SVGAGI. CDR3 length: 14 residues. The V end was cut by 1 base, the J end by 5 bases, with 10 bases between. CDR3 DNA: TGTGCCAGCAGTTACTTAAGAGGGCGAGATACGCAGTATTTT. It encodes CASSYLRGRDTQYF.

V gene TRBV29-1 combines with J gene TRBJ1-5; D is perhaps TRBD1 (6 bases). The CDR3 runs to 13 residues. Germline V gives CDR1 SQVTM, CDR2 ANQGSEA. V shed 8 bases and J shed 6 bases, with 17 bases lying between them. CDR3 nucleotide sequence: TGCAGCACCGGAGAACAGGGCAGTCAGCCCCAGCATTTT. As protein: CSTGEQGSQPQHF.

This chain links TRBV2 with TRBJ1-1; the D is unclear. Trimming pared 6 bases from V and 1 base from J, leaving 12 bases between. Per the germline V gene, CDR1 is SNHLY and CDR2 is FYNNEI. The CDR3 spans 14 residues. The CDR3 DNA reads as TGTGCCAGCAGGGACCTTGACCCGAACACTGAAGCTTTCTTT. Translating it yields CASRDLDPNTEAFF.

This clonotype was picked up many times. J is TRBJ1-5 and V is TRBV20-1; D call uncertain. Germline-derived CDR1 and CDR2 are DFQATT and SNEGSKA (reference sequence). The V and J ends lost 0 bases and 4 bases respectively, with 4 bases between them. The CDR3 sequence is 12 residues long. The CDR3 DNA is TGCAGTGCTAGAGAAGCGAATCAGCCCCAGCATTTT. Its translation is CSAREANQPQHF.

The chain employs TRBV9 and TRBJ2-2; 7 bases line up with TRBD2. J was trimmed by 2 bases and V by 6 bases; bases with no gene match: 4. Germline CDR1 and CDR2: SGDLS and YYNGEE. The CDR3 covers 14 residues. This CDR3 reads CASTSGSNTGELFF. Written as DNA, the CDR3 is TGTGCCAGCACTAGCGGTAGTAACACCGGGGAGCTGTTTTTT.

The sample holds many counts of this clonotype. The V and J genes are TRBV20-1 and TRBJ1-5; TRBD1 is a possible D gene (5 bases). Trimming stripped 4 bases from V and 0 bases from J, with 13 bases between. The germline V gene has CDR1 DFQATT and CDR2 SNEGSKA (reference sequence). The CDR3 is made up of 15 amino acids. The CDR3 loop is CSATTEGLSNQPQHF. CDR3 bases: TGCAGTGCTACTACAGAGGGGCTTAGCAATCAGCCCCAGCATTTT.

The chain couples TRBV7-2 to TRBJ1-4, with TRBD1 matching over 9 bases. The CDR3 runs to 17 residues. Germline CDR1 reads SGHTA; CDR2 reads FQGNSA. V trimming: 3 bases; J trimming: 3 bases; junction bases outside the gene matches: 8. DNA of the CDR3: TGTGCCAGCAGCTTCGGCCGACAGGGGGTAGCTAATGAAAAACTGTTTTTT. As protein: CASSFGRQGVANEKLFF. The whole variable domain, remainder taken from reference TRBV7-2 and TRBJ1-4, is GAGVSQSPSNKVTEKGKDVELRCDPISGHTALYWYRQSLGQGLEFLIYFQGNSAPDKSGLPSDRFSAERTGGSVSTLTIQRTQQEDSAVYLCASSFGRQGVANEKLFFGSGTQLSVL.

The V and J genes are TRBV27 and TRBJ2-1, with D perhaps TRBD2 (6 bases). Deletions cut 6 bases from V and 8 bases from J, with 23 bases between. Germline CDR1 is MNHEY and CDR2 is SMNVEV (reference sequence). The CDR3 spans 16 residues. The CDR3: CASRGGVVGAIHEQFF. The CDR3 DNA sequence: TGTGCCAGCAGGGGGGGTGTAGTTGGGGCCATCCATGAGCAGTTCTTC.

This clonotype was observed at least ten times. The CDR3 DNA is TGTGCCAGCAGCCGAACCACCGGGGAGCTGTTTTTT. Protein: CASSRTTGELFF. The rearrangement links TRBV3-1 to TRBJ2-2; D remains ambiguous. The germline CDR1 and CDR2 sequences are LGHDT and YNNKEL (reference sequence). V shed 4 bases and J shed 4 bases, with 4 bases lying between them. CDR3 length equals 12 residues.

The gene calls are TRBV24-1 and TRBJ1-1; weak D call: TRBD1 (5 bases). Trimming removed 7 bases at V and 4 bases at J, with 18 bases between. Germline CDR1 reads KGHDR; CDR2 reads SFDVKD. The CDR3 is made up of 15 amino acids. This CDR3 reads CATSAPGKGTTEAFF. CDR3 sequence (DNA): TGTGCCACCAGCGCCCCTGGAAAGGGGACCACTGAAGCTTTCTTT.

This clonotype was seen many times. The chain employs TRBV5-4 and TRBJ2-1, with D perhaps being TRBD1 or TRBD2 (6 bases each). The CDR3 has 16 residues. Germline lookup yields CDR1 SGHNT and CDR2 YYREEE (reference sequence). V lost 0 bases to trimming and J lost 2 bases, with 12 bases between them. The CDR3 DNA sequence: TGTGCCAGCAGCTTGGCGGGGGCCCGGGCCTACAATGAGCAGTTCTTC. It encodes CASSLAGARAYNEQFF.

This clonotype was seen repeatedly, ten times or more. The V and J genes are TRBV11-1 and TRBJ2-1, with 10 positions matching TRBD2. There are 19 residues in the CDR3. J was trimmed by 5 bases and V by 2 bases; bases with no gene match: 15. Germline CDR1 is SGHAT and CDR2 is FQDESV (reference sequence). This chain's CDR3 is CASSLQKGRAGGLNNEQFF. CDR3 sequence (DNA): TGTGCCAGCAGCTTACAAAAGGGGAGAGCGGGAGGGTTGAACAATGAGCAGTTCTTC.

This clonotype came up a few times. V is TRBV6-5 and J is TRBJ2-7, with D possibly matching TRBD2 (6 bases). Germline V gives CDR1 MNHEY, CDR2 SVGAGI. Trimming took 4 bases from V and 7 from J, leaving 14 bases between them. The CDR3 runs to 13 residues. The CDR3 bases are TGTGCCAGCAGTTGGGACTCGCCGGGGGAGCAGTACTTC. This encodes CASSWDSPGEQYF.

In regard to this clonotype: A much larger clone lies a single base off, so this may be a read error. V gene TRBV6-1 combines with J gene TRBJ2-3, with D possibly being TRBD2 (5 bases). The germline V gene has CDR1 MNHNS and CDR2 SASEGT. The CDR3 length is 15 residues. Trimming pared 6 bases from V and 2 bases from J, leaving 15 bases between. Here the CDR3 reads CASSLGLGITDTQYF. CDR3 nucleotide sequence: TGTGCCAGCAGCCTTGGACTGGGGATCACAGATACGCAGTATTTT.